The clone carrying this T cell receptor beta chain was seen a single time. The data derive from a study of molecular identifiers for immune sequencing clone quantification. This CDR3 contains 15 residues. Trimming cost V 2 bases and J 3 bases; bases outside gene matches: 5. CDR1 KGHSY and CDR2 FQNENV come from the germline V gene. TCRdb reprocessed the PCR reads via MiXCR and lists one record per CDR3 protein. The table includes some 580,000 distinct CDR3 sequences, 25% detected once. The sample comprised naive CD8+ T cells from blood, with Jurkat cell RNA spiked in. The subset denotes: FACS-sorted CD8+CD4-CCR7+CD45RA+ naive T cells. The sequence was obtained from a human donor in good health. Some libraries in this study had Jurkat cell RNA spiked in. This sequence joins TRBV16 and TRBJ2-7; TRBD2 agrees at 9 bases. The CDR3 loop reads CASSQVVSGSYEQYF. The CDR3 DNA reads as TGTGCCAGCAGCCAAGTGGTTAGCGGGAGCTACGAGCAGTACTTC.